This is a list of T cell receptor beta chains from one sample in a study of cytotoxic CD8 clonotypes in ibrutinib-treated CLL. Only in-frame clones appear in the TCRdb table, and some are missing; sequencing was by immunoSEQ multiplex PCR. The sample lists hundreds of thousands of clones; roughly 74% were seen once. The sequenced sample was PBMCs, obtained after 24 months of ibrutinib treatment. The receptors originated from a human donor with chronic lymphocytic leukemia. CDR3s include the opening cysteine and the closing phenylalanine or tryptophan. The D gene is left open where the match is weak. Clone sizes are given selectively: once, few, many, or a class where the clone is expanded.

clone_size	cdr3_length	v_call	d_call	j_call	cdr3_nt	cdr3_aa
-	15	TRBV11-3	TRBD2	TRBJ2-1	TGTGCCAGCAGCTTAGAAGCGGGGGGCTACAATGAGCAGTTCTTC	CASSLEAGGYNEQFF
-	22	TRBV27	TRBD2	TRBJ2-7	TGTGCCAGGCTACTCCGGGACAGGGCCCGAGCACTAGCGGGAGGGCCGGGTGACGAGCAGTACTTC	CARLLRDRARALAGGPGDEQYF
-	14	TRBV30	-	TRBJ2-1	TGTGCCTGGAGTGAGGCGGGAACCAACAATGAGCAGTTCTTC	CAWSEAGTNNEQFF
-	13	TRBV19	-	TRBJ2-7	TGTGCCAGTAGTGACGAACTTCCTTACGAGCAGTACTTC	CASSDELPYEQYF
-	14	TRBV2	TRBD1	TRBJ1-2	TGTGCCAGCAGTGATCATGGACAGGGAGTCGGCTACACCTTC	CASSDHGQGVGYTF
-	12	TRBV6-5	-	TRBJ1-2	TGTGCCAGCAGTCCGGGAGTCTATGGCTACACCTTC	CASSPGVYGYTF
few	13	TRBV4-3	-	TRBJ2-7	TGCGCCAGCAGCCAAGATTGGACCTACGAGCAGTACTTC	CASSQDWTYEQYF
few	13	TRBV28	-	TRBJ2-7	TGTGCCAGTTACGGGGGGACAAGGGCCCGTGGGCACTTC	CASYGGTRARGHF
few	19	TRBV7-2	TRBD1	TRBJ2-6	TGTGCCAGCAGCTTAGTAGGGACAGCCTTCCCATCTGGGGCCAACGTCCTGACTTTC	CASSLVGTAFPSGANVLTF
few	15	TRBV7-9	-	TRBJ2-7	TGTGCCAGCAGCTCCGAGACGGAGGTTATCCACGAGCAGTACTTC	CASSSETEVIHEQYF
few	16	TRBV7-2	-	TRBJ1-2	TGTGCCAGCAGCCCCATTTTTGGGGGGTCCAACTATGGCTACACCTTC	CASSPIFGGSNYGYTF
-	13	TRBV5-6	-	TRBJ2-7	TGTGCCAGCAGCCCGGGTAACGTCTACGAGCAGTACTTC	CASSPGNVYEQYF
once	18	TRBV7-2	-	TRBJ2-6	TGTGCCAGCAGCTTGTATAAGGGTATGGGCTCTGGGGCCAACGTCCTGACTTTC	CASSLYKGMGSGANVLTF
-	15	TRBV9	-	TRBJ2-3	TGTGCCAGCAGCGGAGGACTACCCTCCACAGATACGCAGTATTTT	CASSGGLPSTDTQYF
once	15	TRBV4-2	-	TRBJ2-3	TGTGCCAGCAGCCAAGATGGGGATAACACAGATACGCAGTATTTT	CASSQDGDNTDTQYF
-	15	TRBV7-9	TRBD2	TRBJ2-1	TGTGCCAGCAGCGCACTAGCGGGCACCTACAATGAGCAGTTCTTC	CASSALAGTYNEQFF
-	17	TRBV9	-	TRBJ1-3	TGTGCCAGCAGCTTTACGAGCGGGAGGGGCTCTGGAAACACCATATATTTT	CASSFTSGRGSGNTIYF
many	13	TRBV9	-	TRBJ1-1	TGTGCCAGCAGCGTAGGAACAGGGACTGAAGCTTTCTTT	CASSVGTGTEAFF
-	15	TRBV7-9	TRBD1	TRBJ1-1	TGTGCCAGCAGCTTAGTTCGGGACAGGGCAGGTGAAGCTTTCTTT	CASSLVRDRAGEAFF
few	16	TRBV18	-	TRBJ1-3	TGTGCCAGCTCACCGCGGGAAGGACCCTCTGGAAACACCATATATTTT	CASSPREGPSGNTIYF
-	14	TRBV19	-	TRBJ2-7	TGTGCCAGTAGTATGCCCCTGCCGGGGTACGAGCAGTACTTC	CASSMPLPGYEQYF
-	18	TRBV7-3	TRBD2	TRBJ2-1	TGTGCCAGCAGCTCCCAGTACACTAGCGGCAGCTCCTACAATGAGCAGTTCTTC	CASSSQYTSGSSYNEQFF
-	13	TRBV5-4	-	TRBJ2-2	TGTGCCAGCAGCCCCCCAGATTTCGGGGAGCTGTTTTTT	CASSPPDFGELFF
-	12	TRBV14	-	TRBJ1-1	TGTGCCAGCAGCCAAGATTTCACTGAAGCTTTCTTT	CASSQDFTEAFF
-	15	TRBV28	TRBD1	TRBJ1-4	TGTGCCAGCAGTTCCGGGACAGGGGGCGTTGAAAAACTGTTTTTT	CASSSGTGGVEKLFF
-	12	TRBV7-6	-	TRBJ2-3	TGTGCCAGCAGCTTCCAGGGAGCCACGCAGTATTTT	CASSFQGATQYF
-	14	TRBV14	-	TRBJ2-5	TGTGCCAGCAGCCCCCGGACAGATCAAGAGACCCAGTACTTC	CASSPRTDQETQYF
few	13	TRBV14	-	TRBJ2-7	TGTGCCAGCAGCGGACCGGCTTACTACGAGCAGTACTTC	CASSGPAYYEQYF
-	11	TRBV7-3	-	TRBJ2-7	TGTGCCAGCAGCCGCTCCTACGAGCAGTACTTC	CASSRSYEQYF
-	16	TRBV19	TRBD2	TRBJ2-2	TGTGCCAGTAGTGTACTAGCGGGAGTTGGCACCGGGGAGCTGTTTTTT	CASSVLAGVGTGELFF
-	13	TRBV30	-	TRBJ1-3	TGTGCCTGGACGGGGGGTGCAGGAAACACCATATATTTT	CAWTGGAGNTIYF
-	13	TRBV2	-	TRBJ2-7	TGTGCCAGCAGCGAGATACTAGGGGCAGGGATATACTTC	CASSEILGAGIYF
-	15	TRBV6-5	TRBD1	TRBJ2-7	TGTGCCAGCAGCACCGGGACAGGGGGAGTCTACGAGCAGTACTTC	CASSTGTGGVYEQYF
-	13	TRBV5-1	-	TRBJ2-7	TGCGCCAGCAGCCCCTCGACTAATACCCCGGCGTACTTC	CASSPSTNTPAYF
-	13	TRBV30	TRBD1	TRBJ1-5	TGTGCCTGGAGTGTACAGGGGGATCAGCCCCAGCATTTT	CAWSVQGDQPQHF
-	18	TRBV5-1	-	TRBJ2-7	TGCGCCAGCAGCTTGACTGTTTGGTACGCAGGGTCAAGGTACGAGCAGTACTTC	CASSLTVWYAGSRYEQYF
-	15	TRBV25-1	-	TRBJ2-5	TGTGCCAGCAGTGAATGGGGGACACCGGAGGAGACCCAGTACTTC	CASSEWGTPEETQYF
-	10	TRBV2	-	TRBJ2-6	TGTGCCACCATGACTTCCGTCCTGACTTTC	CATMTSVLTF
few	13	TRBV9	-	TRBJ2-7	TGTGCCAGCAGCGGACTAGTACCCTACGAGCAGTACTTC	CASSGLVPYEQYF
-	12	TRBV6-5	-	TRBJ1-2	TGTGCCACGGAGGGAGGGGACTATGGCTACACCTTC	CATEGGDYGYTF
-	15	TRBV5-8	-	TRBJ2-3	TGTGCCAGCAGCTCGGGACTTCAAAACACAGATACGCAGTATTTT	CASSSGLQNTDTQYF
once	12	TRBV10-3	-	TRBJ1-1	TGTGCCATCAGTGGGACAGCTTCTGAAGCTTTCTTT	CAISGTASEAFF
-	13	TRBV10-2	-	TRBJ1-2	TGCGCCATAAGCTTAGGGGGGGCTGGCGGCTACACCTTC	CAISLGGAGGYTF
-	17	TRBV11-3	-	TRBJ2-5	TGTGCCAGCAGCTCTCCCTGGGGGGGCGCGGGGCAAGAGACCCAGTACTTC	CASSSPWGGAGQETQYF
few	15	TRBV16	-	TRBJ2-6	TGTGCCAGCACCCGATCCGTCTCTGGGGCCAACGTCCTGACTTTC	CASTRSVSGANVLTF
-	16	TRBV9	TRBD1	TRBJ2-7	TGTGCCAGCAGCCCTCGAACAGGGGGGACCTCCTACGAGCAGTACTTC	CASSPRTGGTSYEQYF
-	14	TRBV6-5	-	TRBJ2-1	TGTGCCAGCAGTTACTTTCTTTCGGACAATGAGCAGTTCTTC	CASSYFLSDNEQFF
-	14	TRBV18	-	TRBJ2-2	TGTGCCAGCTCACCACCGCAGGTTACCGGGGAGCTGTTTTTT	CASSPPQVTGELFF
once	16	TRBV15	TRBD1	TRBJ1-5	TGTGCCACCAGCAAAGTTGACAGGGGTGGCAATCAGCCCCAGCATTTT	CATSKVDRGGNQPQHF
-	16	TRBV9	TRBD1	TRBJ1-1	TGTGCCAGCAGCGCAAGAGACAGGGGCTTGAACACTGAAGCTTTCTTT	CASSARDRGLNTEAFF